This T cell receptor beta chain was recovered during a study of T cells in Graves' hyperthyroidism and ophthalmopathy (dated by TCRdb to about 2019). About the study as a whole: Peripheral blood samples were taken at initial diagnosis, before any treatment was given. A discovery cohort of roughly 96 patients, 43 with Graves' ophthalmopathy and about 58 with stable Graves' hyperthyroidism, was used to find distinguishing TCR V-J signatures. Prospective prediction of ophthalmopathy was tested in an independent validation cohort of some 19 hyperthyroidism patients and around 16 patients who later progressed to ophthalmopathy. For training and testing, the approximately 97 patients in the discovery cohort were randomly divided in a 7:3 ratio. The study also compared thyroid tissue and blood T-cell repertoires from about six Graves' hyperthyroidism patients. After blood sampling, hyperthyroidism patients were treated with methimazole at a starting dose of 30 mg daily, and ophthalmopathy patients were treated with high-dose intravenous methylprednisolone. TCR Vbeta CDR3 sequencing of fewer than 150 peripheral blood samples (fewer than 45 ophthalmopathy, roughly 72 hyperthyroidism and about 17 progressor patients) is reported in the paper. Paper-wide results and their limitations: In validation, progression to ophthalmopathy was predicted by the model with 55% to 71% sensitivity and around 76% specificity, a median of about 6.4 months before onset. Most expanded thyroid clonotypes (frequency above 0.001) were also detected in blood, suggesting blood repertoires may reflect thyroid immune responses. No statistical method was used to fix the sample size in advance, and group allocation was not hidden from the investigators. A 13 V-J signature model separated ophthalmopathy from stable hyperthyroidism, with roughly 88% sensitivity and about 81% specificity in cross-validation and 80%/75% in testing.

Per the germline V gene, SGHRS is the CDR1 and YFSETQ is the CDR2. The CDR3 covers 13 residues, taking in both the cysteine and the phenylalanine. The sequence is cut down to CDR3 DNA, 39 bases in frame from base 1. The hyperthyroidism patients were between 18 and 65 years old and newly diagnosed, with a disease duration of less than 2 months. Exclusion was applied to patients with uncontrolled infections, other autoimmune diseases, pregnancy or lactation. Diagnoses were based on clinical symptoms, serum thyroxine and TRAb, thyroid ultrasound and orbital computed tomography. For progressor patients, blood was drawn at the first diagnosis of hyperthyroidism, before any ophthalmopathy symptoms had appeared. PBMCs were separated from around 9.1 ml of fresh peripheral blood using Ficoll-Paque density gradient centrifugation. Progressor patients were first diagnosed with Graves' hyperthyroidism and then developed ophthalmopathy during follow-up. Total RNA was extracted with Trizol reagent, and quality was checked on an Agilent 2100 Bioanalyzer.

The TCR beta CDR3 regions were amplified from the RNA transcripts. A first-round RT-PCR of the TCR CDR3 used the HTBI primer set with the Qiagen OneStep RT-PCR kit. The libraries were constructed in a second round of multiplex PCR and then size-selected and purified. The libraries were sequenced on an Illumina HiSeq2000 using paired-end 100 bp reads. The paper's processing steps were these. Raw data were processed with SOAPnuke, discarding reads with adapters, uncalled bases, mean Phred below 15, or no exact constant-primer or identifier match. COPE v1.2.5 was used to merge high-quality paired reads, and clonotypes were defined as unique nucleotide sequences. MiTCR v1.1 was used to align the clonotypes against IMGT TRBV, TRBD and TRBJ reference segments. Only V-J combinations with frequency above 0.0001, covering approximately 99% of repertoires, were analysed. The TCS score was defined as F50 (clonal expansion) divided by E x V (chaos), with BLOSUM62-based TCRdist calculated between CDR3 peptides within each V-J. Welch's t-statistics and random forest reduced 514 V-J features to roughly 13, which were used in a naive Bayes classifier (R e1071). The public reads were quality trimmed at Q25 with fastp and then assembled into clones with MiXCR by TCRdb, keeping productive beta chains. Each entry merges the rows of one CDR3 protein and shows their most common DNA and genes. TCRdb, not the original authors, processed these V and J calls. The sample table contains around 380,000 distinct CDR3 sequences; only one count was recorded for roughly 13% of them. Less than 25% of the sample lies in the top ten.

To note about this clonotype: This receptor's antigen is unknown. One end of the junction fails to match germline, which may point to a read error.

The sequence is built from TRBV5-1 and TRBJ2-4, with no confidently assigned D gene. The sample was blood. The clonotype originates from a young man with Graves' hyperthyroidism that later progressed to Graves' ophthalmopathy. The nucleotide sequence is TGCGCCGGCAGCTTGAGGCCCCACGAAGTTCAGTACTTC. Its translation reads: CAGSLRPHEVQYF.